The table lists the clone carrying this TCR beta chain with a count of one. The sample belongs to a study of T cells in localized non-small cell lung cancer. The V and J ends lost 5 bases and 0 bases, in that order; junction bases with no gene match: 13. The CDR3 has 17 amino acids. From germline, CDR1 is SGHTA and CDR2 FQGNSA. Clones were read by immunoSEQ multiplex PCR, and TCRdb kept only the in-frame ones, dropping some. The sample has about 24,000 clones; around 90% are singletons. V is TRBV7-2 and J is TRBJ2-7; 7 bases are shared with TRBD2. This sequence originates from a man aged 35 to 69 with stage III squamous cell lung carcinoma. The input for sequencing was peripheral blood, taken before any cancer treatment. DNA for the CDR3: TGTGCCAGCAGCCGCACCGGGGGAGCGGGGCTCTCCTACGAGCAGTACTTC. Amino acid sequence: CASSRTGGAGLSYEQYF.